This passage covers 32 T cell receptor beta chains from one sample sequenced in a study of MAIT cells during Salmonella Paratyphi A infection. Time point specified: healthy control second sampling, 21 days after first. Valpha7.2+ CD161+ T cells were sorted by flow cytometry as MAIT cells. TCRdb re-called the 5' RACE reads through MiXCR, storing one row per CDR3 protein. Counted here are 660 or so distinct CDR3 sequences, approximately 40% occurring once; the ten biggest clones make up over 50%. The specimen sequenced was MAIT cells from blood. The receptors shown here come from an adult in good health.

This clonotype ranks as hyperexpanded (1% or more). The chain uses TRBV11-2 and TRBJ2-3, with TRBD2 matching 7 bases. The V gene end was trimmed by 5 bases and the J gene end by 2 bases; junction bases not matched to a gene: 10. The CDR3 loop spans 16 amino acids. CDR1 and CDR2 from the germline V gene are SGHAT and FQNNGV. The CDR3 is CASSLGGGDHTDTQYF. CDR3 nucleotides: TGTGCCAGCAGCCTTGGGGGGGGGGATCACACAGATACGCAGTATTTT.

The gene calls are TRBV11-2 and TRBJ2-3, with a tentative D call TRBD2 (5 bases). The CDR3 totals 13 residues. CDR1 is SGHAT and CDR2 is FQNNGV in the germline V gene. The CDR3: CASDGGGMDTQYF. The CDR3 DNA reads as TGTGCTAGCGATGGTGGAGGAATGGATACGCAGTATTTT.

Points on this clonotype: This is likely a read error, given that the CDR3 carries no conserved phenylalanine or tryptophan at its end. It is unclear where the CDR3 begins or ends on the DNA, so no DNA is shown, and the CDR3 is as TCRdb lists it. J is TRBJ1-1 and V is TRBV20-1. A total of 17 residues make up the CDR3, ends included. Germline CDR1 and CDR2: DFQATT and SNEGSKA (reference sequence). The CDR3 is CSARVLDEGSTGTETVG.

This clonotype was recorded at least ten times. The chain recombines TRBV15 with TRBJ2-2, with 14 bases identical to TRBD2. The CDR3 spans 17 residues. Germline lookup yields CDR1 LNHNV and CDR2 YYDKDF (reference sequence). V gave up 6 bases and J gave up 3 bases; unmatched junction bases: 6. CDR3 amino acids: CATRLPTSGGDTGELFF. The CDR3 DNA reads TGTGCCACCAGACTACCGACTAGCGGGGGGGACACCGGGGAGCTGTTTTTT.

The gene calls are TRBV6-1 and TRBJ2-3, with D perhaps being TRBD1 or TRBD2 (5 bases each). The CDR3 runs 16 residues. V shed 1 base and J shed 5 bases, with 16 bases lying between them. The germline V gene encodes CDR1 MNHNS and CDR2 SASEGT. CDR3 sequence (DNA): TGTGCCAGCAGTGAAGGAGTGGGGGAGCCTGTAGATACGCAGTATTTT. It codes for CASSEGVGEPVDTQYF.

The chain combines TRBV7-9 with TRBJ1-2; no clear D gene. The CDR3 covers 12 residues. Germline V gives CDR1 SEHNR, CDR2 FQNEAQ (reference sequence). With 4 bases removed from V and 8 bases from J, the gap between germline ends came to 11 bases. This CDR3 is CASSWLTGGYTF. In DNA form, the CDR3 reads TGTGCCAGCAGCTGGTTGACTGGAGGCTACACCTTC.

Regarding this clonotype: The final CDR3 position lacks the conserved phenylalanine or tryptophan, pointing to a likely read error. Because the CDR3's place on the DNA is in doubt, the DNA is left out and the CDR3 is given as listed by TCRdb. This CDR3 is CASRARESTETQEG. The chain couples TRBV6-2 or TRBV6-3 to TRBJ2-3; the table's TRBD1 call for D was not verified on the DNA. Germline V gene lookup returns CDR1 MNHEY and CDR2 SVGEGT. A total of 14 residues make up the CDR3, ends included.

Written as DNA, the CDR3 is TGCAGTGCTAGAGGGGGGCCGGAATTCCAGCCCCAGCATTTT. Translating gives CSARGGPEFQPQHF. The chain links TRBV20-1 to TRBJ1-5; D possibly corresponds to TRBD1 (6 bases). The V gene lost 1 base and the J gene lost 7 bases, with 14 bases spanning the gap. The germline V gene encodes CDR1 DFQATT and CDR2 SNEGSKA (reference sequence). CDR3 length: 14 residues.

This clonotype was detected only a few times. This CDR3 reads CASSELPGQGLSPLHF. For the CDR3, the DNA is TGTGCCAGCAGTGAATTACCGGGACAGGGATTGTCACCCCTCCACTTT. This chain uses TRBV6-1 with TRBJ1-6; 9 positions match TRBD1. Germline trimming cut 2 bases from V and 10 bases from J; bases unmatched to any gene: 9. CDR3 length: 16 residues. CDR1 is MNHNS and CDR2 is SASEGT in the germline V gene.

The chain links TRBV25-1 to TRBJ2-3; 9 nucleotides align to TRBD2. The CDR3 is 16 residues long. Trimming cost V 2 bases and J 2 bases; bases outside gene matches: 5. CDR1 is MGHDK, CDR2 SYGVNS, per germline. CDR3 sequence: CASSEGERGATDTQYF. Written as DNA, the CDR3 is TGTGCCAGCAGTGAAGGGGAGCGGGGGGCCACAGATACGCAGTATTTT.

Turning to this clonotype: This is likely a read error, given that the CDR3 carries no conserved phenylalanine or tryptophan at its end. The DNA is left out, because the CDR3 cannot be placed on it with certainty; the CDR3 is given as TCRdb lists it. The chain recombines TRBV20-1 with TRBJ2-1; the table's D call, TRBD1, has no DNA check behind it. Per germline, CDR1 DFQATT and CDR2 SNEGSKA (reference sequence). Including both end residues, the CDR3 is 15 amino acids long. CDR3 protein: CSATPGQSSYNEQFG.

This clonotype has at least ten counts. The chain is built from TRBV29-1 and TRBJ1-5, with D tentatively TRBD1 (5 bases). V was trimmed by 4 bases and J by 4 bases, leaving 11 bases between them. CDR3 size: 13 residues. Germline V gives CDR1 SQVTM, CDR2 ANQGSEA. CDR3 in amino acids: CSVGETENQPQHF. The CDR3 nucleotides are TGCAGCGTTGGGGAGACAGAAAATCAGCCCCAGCATTTT.

A few counts support this clonotype. The rearrangement links TRBV6-1 to TRBJ2-2; unclear D gene. Trimming left V 5 bases short and J 1 base short, with 11 bases between. CDR3 size: 15 residues. CDR1 is MNHNS and CDR2 is SASEGT in the germline V gene. CDR3 in amino acids: CASSFRDGNTGELFF. CDR3 coding DNA: TGTGCCAGCAGTTTCCGCGACGGGAACACCGGGGAGCTGTTTTTT.

As concerns this clonotype: It is likely a read error, because the conserved phenylalanine at the end of the CDR3 is missing. The DNA is omitted, as the CDR3 cannot be located on it reliably, and the CDR3 follows TCRdb's listing. The chain combines TRBV12-3 or TRBV12-4 with TRBJ2-3; the table assigns TRBD1, which was not confirmed against the DNA. The CDR3 region is 14 residues in length, termini included. CDR3 sequence reads: CASSTTGGTDTKDG.

This clonotype was counted a single time. The genes are TRBV20-1 and TRBJ1-2, with a tentative D call TRBD1 (6 bases). The germline V gene has CDR1 DFQATT and CDR2 SNEGSKA (reference sequence). Trimming left V 5 bases short and J 4 bases short, with 20 bases between. The CDR3 is 15 residues long. The CDR3 bases are TGCAGTGCTGAAGGGGCGGGGGGGCAGGGCTATGGCTACACCTTC. It specifies CSAEGAGGQGYGYTF.

The chain employs TRBV20-1 and TRBJ1-2; the D gene is possibly TRBD1 (6 bases). This CDR3 region has 14 residues. Per the germline V gene, CDR1 is DFQATT and CDR2 is SNEGSKA (reference sequence). The V end was cut by 1 base, the J end by 4 bases, with 13 bases between. The CDR3 DNA is TGCAGTGCTAGAGGGGGGGGGCAGGGCTATGGCTACACCTTC. Translated: CSARGGGQGYGYTF.

This clonotype was seen at least ten times. The chain carries TRBV20-1 and TRBJ1-1; 9 bases align to TRBD1. CDR1 and CDR2 from the germline V gene are DFQATT and SNEGSKA (reference sequence). This CDR3 has 14 amino acids. The CDR3 sequence is CSIGTGSGNTEAFF. The DNA for the CDR3 is TGCAGCATCGGGACAGGGTCCGGGAACACTGAAGCTTTCTTT.

Regarding this clonotype: This may be a read error: a much more frequent sequence differs by one nucleotide. The chain carries TRBV20-1 and TRBJ2-5; D gene uncertain. CDR3 size: 14 residues. CDR1 and CDR2 (germline): DFQATT, SNEGSKA (reference sequence). The V end was cut by 3 bases, the J end by 5 bases, with 16 bases between. The CDR3 sequence is CSARGSPHSETQYF. The DNA for the CDR3 is TGCAGTGCTAGGGGCAGCCCTCACTCGGAGACCCAGTACTTC.

The table lists this clonotype with a count of one. The chain has TRBV20-1 and TRBJ2-1, with 9 bases aligning to TRBD2. The J segment lost 8 bases and the V segment lost 5 bases, leaving 16 bases of the junction unmatched. Germline CDR1 and CDR2: DFQATT and SNEGSKA (reference sequence). The CDR3 length is 16 residues. DNA of the CDR3: TGCAGTGCTGAAGGGGCGGGGGGGGTGACTTTCGATGAGCAGTTCTTC. It is translated as CSAEGAGGVTFDEQFF.

This clonotype appeared a single time. V usage is TRBV20-1 and J usage is TRBJ2-1, with TRBD2 identical over 9 bases. The V gene end was trimmed by 5 bases and the J gene end by 10 bases; junction bases not matched to a gene: 15. The germline V gene encodes CDR1 DFQATT and CDR2 SNEGSKA (reference sequence). The CDR3 runs to 15 residues. CDR3 sequence: CSAEGAGGQVSEQFF. CDR3 DNA: TGCAGTGCTGAAGGGGCGGGGGGGCAAGTTAGCGAGCAGTTCTTC.

This clonotype occurred many times. CDR3 sequence reads: CSARDGRTSYGYTF. The CDR3 DNA follows: TGCAGTGCTAGAGACGGGCGGACGTCCTATGGCTACACCTTC. J is TRBJ1-2 and V is TRBV20-1; D unclear. The CDR3 is made up of 14 amino acids. Trimming pared 0 bases from V and 4 bases from J, leaving 12 bases between. The germline V gene encodes CDR1 DFQATT and CDR2 SNEGSKA (reference sequence).

The chain recombines TRBV20-1 with TRBJ2-1; a weak D match, TRBD1 (6 bases). Trimming pared 3 bases from V and 0 bases from J, leaving 9 bases between. The CDR3 is 14 amino acids. Germline-derived CDR1 and CDR2 are DFQATT and SNEGSKA (reference sequence). The CDR3 nucleotides read TGCAGTGCTAGGGGACAAAGCTCCTACAATGAGCAGTTCTTC. Translation gives CSARGQSSYNEQFF.

The CDR3 bases are TGCAGTGATGGCGGGGAAGGCACCGGGGAGCTGTTTTTT. It yields the protein CSDGGEGTGELFF. The chain joins TRBV20-1 to TRBJ2-2; D perhaps matches TRBD2 (6 bases). The V end lost 7 bases, the J end lost 4 bases, and 13 bases lay between the germline ends. This CDR3 contains 13 residues. Germline lookup yields CDR1 DFQATT and CDR2 SNEGSKA (reference sequence).

J is TRBJ2-1 and V is TRBV15, with D unresolved. The length of the CDR3 is 15 residues. V lost 0 bases to trimming and J lost 0 bases, with 6 bases between them. Germline lookup yields CDR1 LNHNV and CDR2 YYDKDF (reference sequence). The CDR3 nucleotides read TGTGCCACCAGCAGAGAGACTGGCTCCTACAATGAGCAGTTCTTC. Residues: CATSRETGSYNEQFF.

This clonotype was counted between two and nine times. The chain employs TRBV6-6 and TRBJ2-6, with D unresolved. CDR1 is MNHNY, CDR2 SVGAGI, per germline (reference sequence). This CDR3 comprises 15 residues. V gave up 2 bases and J gave up 0 bases, with 5 bases separating them. CDR3 residues: CASSYKGSGANVLTF. In nucleotides, the CDR3 is TGTGCCAGCAGTTACAAGGGCTCTGGGGCCAACGTCCTGACTTTC.

By frequency in the sample, this clonotype is large. The chain combines TRBV5-1 with TRBJ1-2; 9 positions match TRBD1. V was clipped by 1 base and J by 9 bases; unmatched bases: 7. Germline V CDR1 and CDR2: SGHRS, YFSETQ. The CDR3 sequence is 14 residues long. The CDR3 reads CASSLRTGEARYTF. CDR3 sequence (DNA): TGCGCCAGCAGCTTGAGGACAGGGGAGGCACGCTACACCTTC.

About this clonotype: No conserved phenylalanine or tryptophan is present at the end of the CDR3, so a read error is the likely explanation. No DNA is shown, since the ends of the CDR3 on it are uncertain; the CDR3 is the one TCRdb lists. This rearrangement joins TRBV20-1 to TRBJ2-2; no check of the table's D call, TRBD1, against the DNA was made. Germline CDR1 reads DFQATT; CDR2 reads SNEGSKA (reference sequence). The CDR3 spans 15 amino acids, including both terminal residues. CDR3 residues: CSERERREEKGERGV.

The CDR3: CASLQKSTEAFF. CDR3 sequence (DNA): TGTGCCTCCCTTCAAAAGAGCACTGAAGCTTTCTTT. The chain uses TRBV12-2 and TRBJ1-1. TRBV12-2 is a recognized pseudogene. The length of the CDR3 is 12 residues.

By sample fraction, this clonotype is medium-sized. The chain recombines TRBV20-1 with TRBJ2-1, with TRBD2 matching 9 bases. Germline V CDR1 and CDR2: DFQATT, SNEGSKA (reference sequence). V lost 7 bases to trimming and J lost 4 bases; unmatched junction nucleotides: 8. CDR3 length: 14 amino acids. The CDR3 bases are TGCAGTGTGGTAGTAGCGGGGGAGTACAATGAGCAGTTCTTC. This translates into CSVVVAGEYNEQFF.

This clonotype was counted many times. The V and J genes are TRBV15 and TRBJ2-3; D possibly corresponds to TRBD2 (6 bases). This CDR3 contains 16 residues. The V end was cut by 0 bases, the J end by 2 bases, with 12 bases between. Germline lookup yields CDR1 LNHNV and CDR2 YYDKDF (reference sequence). The DNA of the CDR3 is TGTGCCACCAGCAGAGATGCGGGGAACCCCACAGATACGCAGTATTTT. This gives the protein CATSRDAGNPTDTQYF.

In its sample, this clonotype was seen many times. V and J are TRBV20-1 and TRBJ2-7; 13 nucleotides align to TRBD2. Germline CDR1 and CDR2: DFQATT and SNEGSKA (reference sequence). V lost 5 bases to trimming and J lost 3 bases; unmatched junction nucleotides: 4. The CDR3 sequence is 14 residues long. The CDR3 DNA sequence: TGCAGTGCTCGGACTAGCGGGGGATTCTACGAGCAGTACTTC. Translation: CSARTSGGFYEQYF.

This sequence joins TRBV6-1 and TRBJ2-1; D unresolved. Trimming stripped 6 bases from V and 6 bases from J, with 18 bases between. The CDR3 consists of 15 residues. Germline CDR1 and CDR2: MNHNS and SASEGT. The CDR3, as DNA: TGTGCCAGCAGCTACGAGGCCACAGCAAGCAATGAGCAGTTCTTC. Its translation is CASSYEATASNEQFF.